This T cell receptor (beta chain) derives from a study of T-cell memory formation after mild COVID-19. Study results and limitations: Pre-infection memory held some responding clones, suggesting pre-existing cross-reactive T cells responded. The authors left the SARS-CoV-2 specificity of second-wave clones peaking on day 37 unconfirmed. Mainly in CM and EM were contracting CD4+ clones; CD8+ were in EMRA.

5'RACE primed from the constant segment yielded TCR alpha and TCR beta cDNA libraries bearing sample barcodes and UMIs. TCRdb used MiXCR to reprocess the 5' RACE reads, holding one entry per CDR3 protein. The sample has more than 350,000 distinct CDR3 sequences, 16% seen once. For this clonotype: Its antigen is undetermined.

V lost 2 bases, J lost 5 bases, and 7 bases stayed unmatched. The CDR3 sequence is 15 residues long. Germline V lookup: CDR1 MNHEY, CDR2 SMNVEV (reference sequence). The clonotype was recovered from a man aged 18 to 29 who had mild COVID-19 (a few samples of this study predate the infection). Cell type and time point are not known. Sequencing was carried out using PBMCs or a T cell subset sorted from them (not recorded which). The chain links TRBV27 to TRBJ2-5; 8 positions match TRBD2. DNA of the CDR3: TGTGCCAGCAGTTTAATTTCGGGGGGGCTGGAGACCCAGTACTTC. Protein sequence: CASSLISGGLETQYF.